The sequence of this T cell receptor (beta chain) was determined in a study of blood T cell repertoires in COVID-19. Overall study: Donors in the United States, Italy and Spain gave samples during acute or convalescent COVID-19. PBMCs, B-cell-depleted T cells, or T cells provided the cDNA or gDNA that made up the material.

How the authors handled the data: By means of reference gene primer amplification, nucleated cell counts were estimated. Here immunoSEQ multiplex PCR was the method, and the copy in TCRdb shows in-frame clones only, minus some. V, J and clone size are those of that table, while D and trimming were read from the DNA. This table has about 150,000 clones, approximately 84% appearing once. Per the germline V gene, CDR1 is MNHNY and CDR2 is SVGAGI (reference sequence). V trimming: 5 bases; J trimming: 2 bases; junction bases outside the gene matches: 7. The length of the CDR3 is 15 residues. The source is a man aged 70 or older with acute or convalescent COVID-19. The sample comprised peripheral blood. This sequence joins TRBV6-6 and TRBJ2-3, with TRBD2 identical over 7 bases. The CDR3 DNA is TGTGCCAGCAGTATAAACGGGGGGATCACAGATACGCAGTATTTT. This codes for CASSINGGITDTQYF.